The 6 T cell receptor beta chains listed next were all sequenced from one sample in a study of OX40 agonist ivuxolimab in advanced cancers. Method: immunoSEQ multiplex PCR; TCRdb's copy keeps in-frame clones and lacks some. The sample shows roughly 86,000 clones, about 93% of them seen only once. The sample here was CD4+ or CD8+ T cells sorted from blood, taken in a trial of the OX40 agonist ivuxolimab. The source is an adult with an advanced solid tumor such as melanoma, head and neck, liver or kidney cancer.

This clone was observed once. CDR3 protein: CASSLEGIKNIQYF. CDR3 coding DNA: TGTGCCAGCAGCTTGGAGGGGATCAAAAACATTCAGTACTTC. The rearrangement uses TRBV5-4 and TRBJ2-4; possible D gene TRBD1, 5 bases. There are 14 residues in the CDR3. Germline assignment: CDR1 SGHNT and CDR2 YYREEE (reference sequence). V lost 0 bases and J 3 bases, leaving 7 bases between the germline ends.

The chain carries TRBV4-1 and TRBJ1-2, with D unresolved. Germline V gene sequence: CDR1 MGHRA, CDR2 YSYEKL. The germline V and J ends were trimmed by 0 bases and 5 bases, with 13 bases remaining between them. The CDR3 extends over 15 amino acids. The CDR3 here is CASSQDQFLGYGYTF. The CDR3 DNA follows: TGCGCCAGCAGCCAAGATCAGTTCCTAGGGTATGGCTACACCTTC.

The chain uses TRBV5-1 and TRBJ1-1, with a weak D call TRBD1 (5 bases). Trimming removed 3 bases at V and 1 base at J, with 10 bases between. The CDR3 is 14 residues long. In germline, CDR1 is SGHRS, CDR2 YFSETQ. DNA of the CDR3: TGCGCCAGCAGCTGGTCGGGGGAGAACACTGAAGCTTTCTTT. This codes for CASSWSGENTEAFF.

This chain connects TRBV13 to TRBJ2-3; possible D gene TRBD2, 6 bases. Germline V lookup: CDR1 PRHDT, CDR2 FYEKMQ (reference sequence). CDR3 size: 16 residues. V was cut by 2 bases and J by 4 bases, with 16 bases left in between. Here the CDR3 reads CASSLKPGLAADTQYF. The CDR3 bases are TGTGCCAGCAGCTTAAAGCCCGGATTAGCGGCAGATACGCAGTATTTT.

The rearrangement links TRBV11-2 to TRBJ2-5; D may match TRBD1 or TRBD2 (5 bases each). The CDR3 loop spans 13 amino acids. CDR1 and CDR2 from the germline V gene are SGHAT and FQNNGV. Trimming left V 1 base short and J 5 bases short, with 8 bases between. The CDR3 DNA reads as TGTGCCAGCAGCTTAGGAGGGGCGGAGACCCAGTACTTC. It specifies CASSLGGAETQYF.

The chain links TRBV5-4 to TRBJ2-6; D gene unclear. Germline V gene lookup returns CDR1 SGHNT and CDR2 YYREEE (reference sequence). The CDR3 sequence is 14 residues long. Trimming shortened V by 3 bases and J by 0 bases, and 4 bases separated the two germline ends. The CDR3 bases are TGTGCCAGCAGCTACTACTCTGGGGCCAACGTCCTGACTTTC. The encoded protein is CASSYYSGANVLTF.